These T cell receptor beta chains were read from a single sample in a study of blood T cell repertoires in COVID-19. Only in-frame clones appear in the TCRdb table, and some are missing; sequencing was by immunoSEQ multiplex PCR. This sample has a few hundred thousand clones; more than 70% occur once, and the top ten carry 1.6%. The sequenced sample consisted of peripheral blood. These receptors all stem from a woman between 50 and 59 years old with acute or convalescent COVID-19. Both conserved end residues are part of each CDR3. Fields, in order: clone size, J gene, V gene, CDR3 length, D gene, CDR3 DNA, CDR3 protein. D genes are given only for firm matches. Some rows mark clone size as missing; the rest say once, few, many or name a class of expanded clone.

size: NA
J: TRBJ2-2
V: TRBV10-3
length: 15
D: TRBD2
DNA: TGTGCCATGACGACTAGCGACACGAACACCGGGGAGCTGTTTTTT
CDR3: CAMTTSDTNTGELFF

size: NA
J: TRBJ2-7
V: TRBV29-1
length: 13
D: TRBD2
DNA: TGCAGCGCCGAAGCGGGACGCTCCTACGAGCAGTACTTC
CDR3: CSAEAGRSYEQYF

size: NA
J: TRBJ1-6
V: TRBV4-3
length: 15
D: NA
DNA: TGCGCCAGCAGCCAACCCGACAGGAATAATTCACCCCTCCACTTT
CDR3: CASSQPDRNNSPLHF

size: NA
J: TRBJ1-4
V: TRBV7-9
length: 16
D: TRBD1
DNA: TGTGCCAGCAGCCTTATACCGGGACAGGGGTTTGAAAAACTGTTTTTT
CDR3: CASSLIPGQGFEKLFF

size: NA
J: TRBJ1-1
V: TRBV28
length: 13
D: NA
DNA: TGTGCCAGCAGTTTAAGGGGCGACACTGAAGCTTTCTTT
CDR3: CASSLRGDTEAFF

size: NA
J: TRBJ1-3
V: TRBV28
length: 16
D: NA
DNA: TGTGCCAGCAGTTCTTCAACAGGGTCCTCTGGAAACACCATATATTTT
CDR3: CASSSSTGSSGNTIYF

size: once
J: TRBJ2-5
V: TRBV11-1
length: 11
D: NA
DNA: TGTGCCAGCAGCAACCCGGGGGGCCCGGACTTC
CDR3: CASSNPGGPDF

size: NA
J: TRBJ2-5
V: TRBV4-2
length: 16
D: TRBD2
DNA: TGTGCCAGCAGCCAGGAAGGACTAGCGGGAGAGGGGACCCAGTACTTC
CDR3: CASSQEGLAGEGTQYF

size: NA
J: TRBJ1-1
V: TRBV28
length: 11
D: NA
DNA: TGTGCCAGCATTTATAGGACAGAAGCTTTCTTT
CDR3: CASIYRTEAFF

size: NA
J: TRBJ1-2
V: TRBV25-1
length: 13
D: NA
DNA: TGTGCCAGCGGAATATCAGGGGCCAATGGCTACACCTTC
CDR3: CASGISGANGYTF

size: NA
J: TRBJ2-3
V: TRBV5-4
length: 14
D: TRBD1
DNA: TGTGCCAGCAGCTTGAACAGGGGCCCAGATACGCAGTATTTT
CDR3: CASSLNRGPDTQYF

size: NA
J: TRBJ2-1
V: TRBV19
length: 17
D: TRBD2
DNA: TGTGCCAGTAGTATGGGGAAACTAGCGGGAGGGTGGGGTGAGCAGTTCTTC
CDR3: CASSMGKLAGGWGEQFF

size: NA
J: TRBJ1-1
V: TRBV18
length: 15
D: TRBD1
DNA: TGTGCCAGCTCACAACAGGGGGGCCTGAACACTGAAGCTTTCTTT
CDR3: CASSQQGGLNTEAFF

size: NA
J: TRBJ2-1
V: TRBV20-1
length: 15
D: TRBD2
DNA: TGCAGTGCTAGTCCCCCGGGACTACCAAGTAATGAGCAGTTCTTC
CDR3: CSASPPGLPSNEQFF

size: NA
J: TRBJ1-1
V: TRBV9
length: 13
D: NA
DNA: TGTGCCAGCACAGGGACACCATTCACTGAAGCTTTCTTT
CDR3: CASTGTPFTEAFF

size: once
J: TRBJ2-1
V: TRBV24-1
length: 12
D: NA
DNA: TGTGCCACCATGGGTTGGGAGGATGAGCAGTTCTTC
CDR3: CATMGWEDEQFF

size: NA
J: TRBJ2-7
V: TRBV4-1
length: 16
D: TRBD2
DNA: TGCGCCAGCAGCCAAGATGTATTGGCGGGAGTCTACGAGCAGTACTTC
CDR3: CASSQDVLAGVYEQYF

size: NA
J: TRBJ2-7
V: TRBV9
length: 13
D: NA
DNA: TGTGCCAGCAGCGGGGAGGACAGGTACGAGCAGTACTTC
CDR3: CASSGEDRYEQYF

size: few
J: TRBJ2-5
V: TRBV6-2/TRBV6-3
length: 15
D: NA
DNA: TGTGCCAGCAGTTACTCCGCCCAGCGAAAGGAGACCCAGTACTTC
CDR3: CASSYSAQRKETQYF

size: NA
J: TRBJ2-2
V: TRBV27
length: 14
D: NA
DNA: TGTGCCAGCAGTTTTCGGGGGACTACCGGGGAGCTGTTTTTT
CDR3: CASSFRGTTGELFF

size: NA
J: TRBJ1-2
V: TRBV4-1
length: 15
D: TRBD1
DNA: TGCGCCAGCAGCCAACAGACAGGGGGTAACTCTGGCTACACCTTC
CDR3: CASSQQTGGNSGYTF

size: NA
J: TRBJ2-5
V: TRBV4-2
length: 14
D: NA
DNA: TGTGCCAGCAGCCAAGGTTCGGGTCGAGAGACCCAGTACTTC
CDR3: CASSQGSGRETQYF

size: NA
J: TRBJ2-6
V: TRBV28
length: 15
D: NA
DNA: TGTGCCAGCAGTTTATCCGGGTCTGGGGCCAACGTCCTGACTTTC
CDR3: CASSLSGSGANVLTF

size: NA
J: TRBJ2-7
V: TRBV7-2
length: 13
D: NA
DNA: TGTGCCAGCAGCTCTGACAGAACCTACGAGCAGTACTTC
CDR3: CASSSDRTYEQYF

size: NA
J: TRBJ2-1
V: TRBV29-1
length: 16
D: TRBD2
DNA: TGCAGCGTTGTGTCGGTGTTGGGAGGGCGGGGAGATGAGCAGTTCTTC
CDR3: CSVVSVLGGRGDEQFF

size: NA
J: TRBJ1-5
V: TRBV21-1
length: 15
D: NA
DNA: TGTGCCAGCGCCACACTCAGACAGCACAATCAGCCCCAGCATTTT
CDR3: CASATLRQHNQPQHF

size: once
J: TRBJ2-5
V: TRBV5-5
length: 17
D: TRBD2
DNA: TGTGCCAGCAGCTGGGCGGTGAGCGGGAGGGCCCGAGAGACCCAGTACTTC
CDR3: CASSWAVSGRARETQYF

size: NA
J: TRBJ2-1
V: TRBV3-1/TRBV3-2
length: 12
D: TRBD1
DNA: TGTGCCAGCAGCCACAGTGGGACAGGGGGCATCTTC
CDR3: CASSHSGTGGIF

size: NA
J: TRBJ2-1
V: TRBV5-4
length: 15
D: TRBD2
DNA: TGTGCCAGCAGCCATCCTAGCGGAAAGTACAATGAGCAGTTCTTC
CDR3: CASSHPSGKYNEQFF

size: once
J: TRBJ1-3
V: TRBV9
length: 19
D: TRBD1
DNA: TGTGCCAGCAGCTCAGGCGGCAGGCCCAGGGGGATCTCTGGAAACACCATATATTTT
CDR3: CASSSGGRPRGISGNTIYF

size: NA
J: TRBJ2-7
V: TRBV7-3
length: 15
D: TRBD1
DNA: TGTGCCAGCAGCTTAGAGGGGACAGGCGCCTACGAGCAGTACTTC
CDR3: CASSLEGTGAYEQYF

size: NA
J: TRBJ2-7
V: TRBV19
length: 19
D: TRBD2
DNA: TGTGCCAGTAGTAATACCGGGACTAGCCGCCTACGCCGGGGCTACGAGCAGTACTTC
CDR3: CASSNTGTSRLRRGYEQYF

size: NA
J: TRBJ2-5
V: TRBV5-1
length: 19
D: TRBD1
DNA: TGCGCCAGCAGCTACTCCGGGACAGCGAACCCACTACTCCAAGAGACCCAGTACTTC
CDR3: CASSYSGTANPLLQETQYF

size: NA
J: TRBJ1-2
V: TRBV28
length: 14
D: TRBD1
DNA: TGTGCCAGCAGTTTATCCCGACAGGGGTCTGGCTACACCTTC
CDR3: CASSLSRQGSGYTF

size: NA
J: TRBJ2-5
V: TRBV18
length: 12
D: NA
DNA: TGTGCCAGCTCACCAATCTCAGAGACCCAGTACTTC
CDR3: CASSPISETQYF

size: NA
J: TRBJ1-2
V: TRBV28
length: 15
D: NA
DNA: TGTGCCAGCAGCAAAGGGGGGGGTGGCTTCTTGGGCTACACCTTC
CDR3: CASSKGGGGFLGYTF

size: NA
J: TRBJ2-1
V: TRBV19
length: 17
D: TRBD2
DNA: TGTGCCAGTAGTATAGATTGGCGGGCGGGAGGGCGGAATGAGCAGTTCTTC
CDR3: CASSIDWRAGGRNEQFF

size: NA
J: TRBJ1-1
V: TRBV7-9
length: 13
D: NA
DNA: TGTGCCAGCAGCGCTACAGGGAACACTGAAGCTTTCTTT
CDR3: CASSATGNTEAFF

size: NA
J: TRBJ2-2
V: TRBV5-1
length: 18
D: TRBD2
DNA: TGCGCCAGCAGCCACGGACTAGCGGGAGGGCCCGGTCACGGGGAGCTGTTTTTT
CDR3: CASSHGLAGGPGHGELFF

size: once
J: TRBJ1-2
V: TRBV7-3
length: 15
D: NA
DNA: TGTGCCAGCAGCCCATCGGGACATGAAAACTATGGCTACACCTTC
CDR3: CASSPSGHENYGYTF

size: NA
J: TRBJ1-1
V: TRBV7-2
length: 14
D: NA
DNA: TGTGCCAGCAGCCCCACAATGGGAGGCACTGAAGCTTTCTTT
CDR3: CASSPTMGGTEAFF

size: few
J: TRBJ1-6
V: TRBV7-9
length: 18
D: NA
DNA: TGTGCCAGCAGCTCAATGACAGGTCTAAGCTCCTATAATTCACCCCTCCACTTT
CDR3: CASSSMTGLSSYNSPLHF

size: NA
J: TRBJ2-3
V: TRBV29-1
length: 16
D: TRBD2
DNA: TGCAGCGTTGAATTAGGACTAGCGGGAGGTGCAGATACGCAGTATTTT
CDR3: CSVELGLAGGADTQYF

size: NA
J: TRBJ2-7
V: TRBV4-1
length: 17
D: NA
DNA: TGCGCCAGCAGCCATGGGATGCGGACAGATAGGTCCTACGAGCAGTACTTC
CDR3: CASSHGMRTDRSYEQYF

size: NA
J: TRBJ1-1
V: TRBV11-2
length: 17
D: TRBD1
DNA: TGTGCCAGCAGCGCGGGACAGGGGCGCAGGTCGAACACTGAAGCTTTCTTT
CDR3: CASSAGQGRRSNTEAFF

size: NA
J: TRBJ2-2
V: TRBV7-9
length: 14
D: NA
DNA: TGTGCCAGCAGCCTGACAGCTCTCACCGGGGAGCTGTTTTTT
CDR3: CASSLTALTGELFF

size: NA
J: TRBJ1-2
V: TRBV28
length: 12
D: TRBD1
DNA: TGTGCCAGCAACACAGGGGGTCGGGGCTACACCTTC
CDR3: CASNTGGRGYTF

size: NA
J: TRBJ1-2
V: TRBV19
length: 14
D: TRBD1
DNA: TGTGCCAGCAAACTCGGGACAGCTAACTATGGCTACACCTTC
CDR3: CASKLGTANYGYTF

size: NA
J: TRBJ2-1
V: TRBV27
length: 15
D: TRBD2
DNA: TGTGCCAGCAGTCCGGGGACTAGCGGTCACAATGAGCAGTTCTTC
CDR3: CASSPGTSGHNEQFF

size: NA
J: TRBJ1-3
V: TRBV3-1/TRBV3-2
length: 14
D: NA
DNA: TGTGCCAGCAGCTTTACGAGCTCTGGAAACACCATATATTTT
CDR3: CASSFTSSGNTIYF

size: NA
J: TRBJ2-7
V: TRBV27
length: 13
D: NA
DNA: TGTGCCAGCCACCTAATGGGCTCAGGCGAGCAGTACTTC
CDR3: CASHLMGSGEQYF

size: NA
J: TRBJ2-1
V: TRBV24-1
length: 15
D: NA
DNA: TGTGCCACCAGTGACCTCCCCGCAGGGGTGCGCGAGCAGTTCTTC
CDR3: CATSDLPAGVREQFF

size: few
J: TRBJ1-6
V: TRBV6-5
length: 15
D: TRBD1
DNA: TGTGCCGTGGGGAAGCGAGCAGGGGGAAGTTCACCCCTCCACTTT
CDR3: CAVGKRAGGSSPLHF

size: many
J: TRBJ2-3
V: TRBV28
length: 16
D: TRBD2
DNA: TGTGCCAGCAGTGTCCGGGACTATCAAGGCTTAGATACGCAGTATTTT
CDR3: CASSVRDYQGLDTQYF